The following is a T cell receptor (beta chain) sequence with its context. The sample belongs to a study of T cells expressing NK-cell markers. Germline assignment: CDR1 MRHNA and CDR2 SNTAGT. The CDR3 has 16 residues. TCRdb processed the 5' RACE reads again and assigns one entry to each CDR3 protein, with no DNA. Across some 140,000 distinct CDR3 sequences, the top ten clones capture approximately 35% of the sample. The chain employs TRBV6-4 and TRBJ2-3. The sample was blood T cells: a sorted CD56 or NKG2C T cell subset, CD4+ or CD8+ T cells, or bulk PBMC T cells (not recorded which). This receptor was taken from a woman between 45 and 60 years old in good health. CDR3 sequence: CASSDSWDRGTDTQYF.